The next 25 T cell receptor beta chains were all read from a single sample in a study of glioma-infiltrating T cells (dated by TCRdb to 2015 to 2016). This sample was sequenced with an Illumina MiSeq. TCR alpha and beta CDR3 regions were amplified with the iRepertoire nested amplicon-rescue multiplex PCR (arm-PCR) platform from RNA. TCRdb trimmed the raw reads at Q25, called clones with MiXCR and kept productive beta chains. Rows with a matching CDR3 protein are joined into one entry that keeps the most common DNA and genes. For this sample there are roughly 130,000 distinct CDR3 sequences; roughly a quarter appear just once. The ten largest clonotypes hold 25% to 30% of the sample. Input material: glioma tissue, nonneoplastic brain tissue, or PBMCs (not recorded which). Source of these receptors: a human donor with low-grade glioma or glioblastoma, undergoing nonglioma brain surgery, or in good health (not recorded which).

This chain links TRBV19 with TRBJ2-5; D may be TRBD2 (7 bases). Germline assignment: CDR1 LNHDA and CDR2 SQIVND (reference sequence). V lost 5 bases to trimming and J lost 6 bases, with 16 bases between them. This CDR3 is built from 14 residues. The CDR3 DNA is TGTGCCAGTAGTGGGGCGGGGGCCTCACAGACCCAGTACTTC. It specifies CASSGAGASQTQYF.

The sample holds many counts of this clonotype. The chain joins TRBV20-1 to TRBJ2-7, with 8 bases fitting TRBD1. The CDR3 consists of 13 residues. Germline V gene sequence: CDR1 DFQATT, CDR2 SNEGSKA (reference sequence). Trimming at V came to 6 bases and at J to 6 bases, leaving 10 bases not matched to a gene. CDR3 sequence (DNA): TGCAGTGCAAGCTCTACAGGGGGACTCGAGCAGTACGTC. Amino acids: CSASSTGGLEQYV.

The chain combines TRBV2 with TRBJ2-2; D gene ambiguous. This CDR3 region has 16 residues. Trimming removed 0 bases from V and 5 bases from J, with 13 bases in between. Germline V gene data show CDR1 as SNHLY and CDR2 as FYNNEI. For the CDR3, the DNA is TGTGCCAGCAGTGAAGCGGGAATCTCCGGGACCGGGGAGCTGTTTTTT. Translating it yields CASSEAGISGTGELFF.

The J gene is TRBJ1-3, the V gene TRBV20-1; D ambiguous. Trimming shortened V by 2 bases and J by 4 bases, and 15 bases separated the two germline ends. CDR1 and CDR2 (germline): DFQATT, SNEGSKA (reference sequence). The CDR3 is 15 residues long. The CDR3 region is CSARNRAPGGNTIYF. The CDR3 coding sequence is TGCAGTGCTAGAAACCGGGCGCCGGGGGGAAACACCATATATTTT.

Ten or more counts support this clonotype. The rearrangement links TRBV28 to TRBJ1-1; 10 bases are shared with TRBD1. CDR1 is MDHEN, CDR2 SYDVKM, per germline. The CDR3 spans 15 residues. Trimming removed 4 bases from V and 5 bases from J; junction bases left unmatched: 7. This chain's CDR3 is CASSSPGQGRTEAFF. CDR3 sequence (DNA): TGTGCCAGCAGTTCACCGGGACAGGGGAGGACTGAAGCTTTCTTT.

This clonotype was recorded a few times. Here the CDR3 reads CASRRGGEGTDTQYF. In DNA form, the CDR3 reads TGTGCCAGCAGGCGGGGGGGCGAAGGAACAGATACGCAGTATTTT. The V and J genes are TRBV28 and TRBJ2-3; TRBD2 agrees at 9 bases. V lost 6 bases to trimming and J lost 3 bases; unmatched junction nucleotides: 7. Germline V gives CDR1 MDHEN, CDR2 SYDVKM. The CDR3 totals 15 residues.

There are a few counts of this clonotype. V usage is TRBV20-1 and J usage is TRBJ2-1; 8 bases are a match to TRBD2. This CDR3 is 16 amino acids long. V trimming: 5 bases; J trimming: 7 bases; junction bases outside the gene matches: 16. Germline V gene sequence: CDR1 DFQATT, CDR2 SNEGSKA (reference sequence). The CDR3 sequence: CSAWDAGGAGGNEQFF. Here the CDR3 DNA reads TGCAGTGCTTGGGATGCCGGGGGGGCTGGTGGGAATGAGCAGTTCTTC.

A few counts support this clonotype. This chain connects TRBV7-9 to TRBJ1-6, with no clear D. Trimming left V 0 bases short and J 8 bases short, with 14 bases between. The CDR3 has 16 residues. Germline V CDR1 and CDR2: SEHNR, FQNEAQ (reference sequence). CDR3: CASSLAGRGVDSPLHF. The CDR3 coding sequence is TGTGCCAGCAGCTTAGCCGGCCGAGGAGTGGATTCACCCCTCCACTTT.

This clonotype was found many times. The V gene is TRBV20-1, the J gene TRBJ1-2; possible D gene TRBD1, 5 bases. The CDR3 consists of 12 residues. CDR1 is DFQATT, CDR2 SNEGSKA, per germline (reference sequence). V dropped 8 bases and J dropped 5 bases, with 15 bases sitting between them. CDR3 loop: CSPDSIEYGYTF. The CDR3 DNA reads TGCAGTCCTGACAGCATTGAGTATGGCTACACCTTC.

As for this clonotype: The junction and the germline gene differ at one end; a read error may be behind it. CDR3 DNA sequence: TGTGGCAGCAGCTCCTCTGGAGGGATGTCGCAGGATGAAAAACTGTTTTTT. This gives the protein CGSSSSGGMSQDEKLFF. V usage is TRBV7-2 and J usage is TRBJ1-4; D not resolved. The germline V gene encodes CDR1 SGHTA and CDR2 FQGNSA. The CDR3 loop spans 17 amino acids.

This clonotype turned up a few times. This sequence joins TRBV27 and TRBJ2-3, with D hard to call. The CDR3 extends over 16 amino acids. Germline CDR1 reads MNHEY; CDR2 reads SMNVEV (reference sequence). With 4 bases removed from V and 0 bases from J, the gap between germline ends came to 14 bases. CDR3 residues: CASSSLRPPSTDTQYF. CDR3 bases: TGTGCCAGCAGTTCCTTGAGGCCTCCTAGCACAGATACGCAGTATTTT.

V gene TRBV24-1 combines with J gene TRBJ2-5; the D gene is possibly TRBD1 (5 bases). The CDR3 covers 15 residues. Germline loops: CDR1 KGHDR, CDR2 SFDVKD. The V end lost 7 bases, the J end lost 4 bases, and 18 bases lay between the germline ends. The CDR3 is CATSFTAGLRETQYF. Written as DNA, the CDR3 is TGTGCCACCAGCTTTACCGCAGGGTTACGAGAGACCCAGTACTTC.

This sequence joins TRBV7-9 and TRBJ1-2; 9 nucleotides line up with TRBD1. V dropped 1 base and J dropped 7; count of bases not matched to a gene: 4. CDR3 size: 14 residues. Germline CDR1 and CDR2: SEHNR and FQNEAQ (reference sequence). CDR3 sequence reads: CASSLEVDRGGYTF. The CDR3 nucleotides are TGTGCCAGCAGCTTAGAAGTGGACAGGGGTGGCTACACCTTC.

This clonotype was detected ten times or more. The chain joins TRBV27 to TRBJ2-3; perhaps TRBD2 as D (7 bases). V was clipped by 5 bases and J by 5 bases, with 17 bases between them. The V gene's germline CDR1 is MNHEY and CDR2 SMNVEV (reference sequence). The CDR3 covers 15 residues. The CDR3 region is CASSVSPGGEDTQYF. In nucleotides, the CDR3 is TGTGCCAGCAGTGTCAGTCCGGGGGGCGAAGATACGCAGTATTTT.

This clonotype appeared a few times. V and J are TRBV20-1 and TRBJ2-1, with D perhaps TRBD1 (6 bases). Trimming shortened V by 5 bases and J by 0 bases, and 11 bases separated the two germline ends. Germline-derived CDR1 and CDR2 are DFQATT and SNEGSKA (reference sequence). The CDR3 length is 14 residues. In DNA form, the CDR3 reads TGCAGTGCTGTCAACAGGGTCTCCTACAATGAGCAGTTCTTC. Translating gives CSAVNRVSYNEQFF.

The V and J genes are TRBV7-8 and TRBJ2-6; D is ambiguous. The germline gives CDR1 SGHVS, CDR2 FQNEAQ. The V end lost 5 bases, the J end lost 0 bases, and 14 bases lay between the germline ends. The CDR3 covers 17 residues. DNA of the CDR3: TGTGCCAGCAGCCCCAATACCGCAAGCTCTGGGGCCAACGTCCTGACTTTC. Encoded protein: CASSPNTASSGANVLTF. Full variable domain (outside the CDR3, taken from reference TRBV7-8 and TRBJ2-6): GAGVSQSPRYKVAKRGQDVALRCDPISGHVSLFWYQQALGQGPEFLTYFQNEAQLDKSGLPSDRFFAERPEGSVSTLKIQRTQQEDSAVYLCASSPNTASSGANVLTFGAGSRLTVL.

This sequence joins TRBV18 and TRBJ2-5, with 7 bases identical to TRBD1. The CDR3 runs to 17 residues. J lost 5 bases, V lost 3 bases, and 15 bases had no gene match. Germline V gene lookup returns CDR1 KGHSH and CDR2 LQKENI. CDR3 sequence: CASSPSPHRGRTETQYF. As DNA, the CDR3 is TGTGCCAGCTCACCCAGTCCACACAGGGGTCGGACGGAGACCCAGTACTTC.

This rearrangement joins TRBV7-8 to TRBJ1-5; D gene ambiguous. The CDR3 consists of 16 residues. The germline CDR1 and CDR2 sequences are SGHVS and FQNEAQ. V shed 1 base and J shed 3 bases, with 13 bases lying between them. CDR3: CASSLDRPKFNQPQHF. CDR3 in DNA: TGTGCCAGCAGCTTAGATCGACCGAAATTCAATCAGCCCCAGCATTTT. The full variable domain, with the rest looked up from reference TRBV7-8 and TRBJ1-5, is GAGVSQSPRYKVAKRGQDVALRCDPISGHVSLFWYQQALGQGPEFLTYFQNEAQLDKSGLPSDRFFAERPEGSVSTLKIQRTQQEDSAVYLCASSLDRPKFNQPQHFGDGTRLSIL.

This clonotype was seen repeatedly, ten times or more. The rearrangement links TRBV20-1 to TRBJ2-7; 13 bases map to TRBD2. From germline, CDR1 is DFQATT and CDR2 SNEGSKA (reference sequence). There are 15 residues in the CDR3. Trimming removed 2 bases from V and 6 bases from J; junction bases left unmatched: 7. The CDR3 protein is CSARSGLAGDLEQYV. CDR3 in DNA: TGCAGTGCTAGATCCGGACTAGCGGGGGACCTCGAGCAGTACGTC.

In this sample, this clonotype turned up many times. The rearrangement uses TRBV28 and TRBJ1-1; D call uncertain. The germline V and J ends were trimmed by 6 bases and 1 base, with 9 bases remaining between them. CDR1 MDHEN and CDR2 SYDVKM come from the germline V gene. The CDR3 runs to 13 residues. The CDR3 protein is CASSPDQNTEAFF. DNA for the CDR3: TGTGCCAGCAGCCCTGACCAGAACACTGAAGCTTTCTTT.

This sequence joins TRBV19 and TRBJ1-1; 12 bases are shared with TRBD1. The CDR3 is 17 residues long. CDR1 LNHDA and CDR2 SQIVND come from the germline V gene (reference sequence). Trimming cost V 6 bases and J 5 bases; bases outside gene matches: 13. This CDR3 reads CASREGTGGVGNTEAFF. In DNA, the CDR3 is TGTGCCAGTAGGGAGGGGACAGGGGGCGTTGGGAATACTGAAGCTTTCTTT.

This clonotype was counted ten times or more. J is TRBJ1-1 and V is TRBV20-1; 9 nucleotides align to TRBD1. Losses at the gene ends were 3 bases for V and 4 bases for J; bases not matched to a gene: 6. The CDR3 is made up of 14 amino acids. In germline, CDR1 is DFQATT, CDR2 SNEGSKA (reference sequence). CDR3 DNA sequence: TGCAGTGCTAGGCCACCGGGACAGGGCACTGAAGCTTTCTTT. It translates to CSARPPGQGTEAFF.

This clonotype was counted only a few times. The gene calls are TRBV12-3 or TRBV12-4 and TRBJ2-7, with 10 nucleotides matching TRBD1. The ends lost 5 bases at V and 2 bases at J; junction bases unmatched: 3. CDR3 length: 14 amino acids. CDR3 nucleotides: TGTGCCAGCAGTACCGGGACAGGGGCCTACGAGCAGTACGTC. Translating it yields CASSTGTGAYEQYV.

The gene calls are TRBV7-2 and TRBJ1-1; D remains unclear. V was clipped by 5 bases and J by 1 base, with 8 bases between them. This CDR3 has 13 residues. Germline V gives CDR1 SGHTA, CDR2 FQGNSA. This CDR3 is CASSHDGNTEAFF. In DNA, the CDR3 is TGTGCCAGCAGCCACGACGGGAACACTGAAGCTTTCTTT.

CDR3 sequence reads: CASSIRQGITDTQYF. The CDR3 bases are TGTGCCAGTAGTATTAGACAGGGGATCACAGATACGCAGTATTTT. The V and J genes are TRBV19 and TRBJ2-3; TRBD1 aligns across 8 bases. The CDR3 sequence is 15 residues long. The germline V gene encodes CDR1 LNHDA and CDR2 SQIVND (reference sequence). J lost 2 bases, V lost 3 bases, and 4 bases had no gene match.